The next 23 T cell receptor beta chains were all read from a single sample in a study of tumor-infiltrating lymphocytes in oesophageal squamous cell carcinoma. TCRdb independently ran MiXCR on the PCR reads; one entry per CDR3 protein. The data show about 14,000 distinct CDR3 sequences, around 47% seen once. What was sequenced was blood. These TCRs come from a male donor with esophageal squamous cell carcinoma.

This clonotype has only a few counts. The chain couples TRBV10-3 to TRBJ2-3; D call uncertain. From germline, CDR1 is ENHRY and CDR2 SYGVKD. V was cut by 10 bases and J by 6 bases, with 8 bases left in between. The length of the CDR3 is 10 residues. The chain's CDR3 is CATKSDTQYF. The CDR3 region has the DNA TGTGCCACCAAGTCGGATACGCAGTATTTT.

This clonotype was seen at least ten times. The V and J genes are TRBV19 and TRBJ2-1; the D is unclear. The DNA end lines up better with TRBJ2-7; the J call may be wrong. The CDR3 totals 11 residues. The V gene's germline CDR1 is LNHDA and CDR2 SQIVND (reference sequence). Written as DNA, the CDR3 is TGTGCCAGCAGAGGCGGTTACGAGCAGTACTTC. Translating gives CASRGGYEQYF.

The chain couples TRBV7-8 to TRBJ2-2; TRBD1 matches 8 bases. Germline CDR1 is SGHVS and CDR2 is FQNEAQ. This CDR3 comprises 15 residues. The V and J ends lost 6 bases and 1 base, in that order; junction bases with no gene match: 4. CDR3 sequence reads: CASRPGQVNTGELFF. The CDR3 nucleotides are TGTGCCAGCAGGCCGGGACAGGTGAACACCGGGGAGCTGTTTTTT.

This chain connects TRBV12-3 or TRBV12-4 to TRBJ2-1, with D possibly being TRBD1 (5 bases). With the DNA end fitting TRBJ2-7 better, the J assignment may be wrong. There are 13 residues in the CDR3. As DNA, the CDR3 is TGTGCCAGCAGTTCCGACAGTCGCTACGAGCAGTACTTC. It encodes CASSSDSRYEQYF.

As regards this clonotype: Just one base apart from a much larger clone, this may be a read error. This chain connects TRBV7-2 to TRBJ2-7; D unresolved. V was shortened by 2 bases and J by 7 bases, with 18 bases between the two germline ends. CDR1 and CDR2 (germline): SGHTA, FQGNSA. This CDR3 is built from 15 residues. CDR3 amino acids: CASSLYSGTYNEQYF. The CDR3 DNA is TGTGCCAGCAGCTTATACTCCGGAACCTACAATGAGCAGTACTTC.

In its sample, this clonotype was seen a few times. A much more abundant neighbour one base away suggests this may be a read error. Here the CDR3 DNA reads TGCGCCAGCAGCTTCGTCCTAGCGGGGGAGCAGTTCTTC. It is translated as CASSFVLAGEQFF. The chain couples TRBV5-1 to TRBJ2-4, with 9 positions matching TRBD2. The end of the DNA fits TRBJ2-1 better, so the J call may be wrong. The CDR3 length is 13 residues. Germline CDR1 is SGHRS and CDR2 is YFSETQ.

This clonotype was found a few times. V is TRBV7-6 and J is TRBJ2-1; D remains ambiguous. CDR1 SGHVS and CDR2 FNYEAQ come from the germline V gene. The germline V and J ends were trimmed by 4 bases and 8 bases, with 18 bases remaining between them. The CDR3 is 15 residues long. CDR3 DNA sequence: TGTGCCAGCAGCTCGGGCAGGCTGGATGGGGATGAGCAGTTCTTC. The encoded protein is CASSSGRLDGDEQFF. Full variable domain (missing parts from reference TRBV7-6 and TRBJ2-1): GAGVSQSPRYKVTKRGQDVALRCDPISGHVSLYWYRQALGQGPEFLTYFNYEAQQDKSGLPNDRFSAERPEGSISTLTIQRTEQRDSAMYRCASSSGRLDGDEQFFGPGTRLTVL.

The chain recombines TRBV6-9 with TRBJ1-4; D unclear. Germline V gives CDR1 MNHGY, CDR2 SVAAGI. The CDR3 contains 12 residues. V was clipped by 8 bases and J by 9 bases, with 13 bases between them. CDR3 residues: CASANQGQKLFF. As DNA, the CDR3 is TGTGCCAGCGCAAACCAAGGTCAAAAACTGTTTTTT.

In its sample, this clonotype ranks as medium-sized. The CDR3 coding sequence is TGTGCCAGCAGCTTAAGGGAAAAGCAAGAGACCCAGTACTTC. Residues: CASSLREKQETQYF. The J gene is TRBJ2-5, the V gene TRBV7-3; D not resolved. Trimming stripped 1 base from V and 2 bases from J, with 8 bases between. The CDR3 sequence is 14 residues long. Germline CDR1 and CDR2: SGHTA and FQGTGA. Full variable domain (outside the CDR3, taken from reference TRBV7-3 and TRBJ2-5): GAGVSQTPSNKVTEKGKYVELRCDPISGHTALYWYRQSLGQGPEFLIYFQGTGAADDSGLPNDRFFAVRPEGSVSTLKIQRTERGDSAVYLCASSLREKQETQYFGPGTRLLVL.

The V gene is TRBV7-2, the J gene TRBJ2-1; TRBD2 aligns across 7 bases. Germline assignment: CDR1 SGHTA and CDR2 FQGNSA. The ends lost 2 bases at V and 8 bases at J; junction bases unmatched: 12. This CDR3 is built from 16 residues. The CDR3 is CASSLTGAGAGYEQFF. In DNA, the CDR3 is TGTGCCAGCAGCTTAACCGGCGCGGGAGCGGGCTATGAGCAGTTCTTC.

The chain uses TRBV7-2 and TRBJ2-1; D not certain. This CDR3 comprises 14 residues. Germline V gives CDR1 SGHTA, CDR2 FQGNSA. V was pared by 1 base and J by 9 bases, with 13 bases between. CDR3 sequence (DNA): TGTGCCAGCAGCTTAGATGGCAGGTTCGGTGAGCAGTTCTTC. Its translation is CASSLDGRFGEQFF. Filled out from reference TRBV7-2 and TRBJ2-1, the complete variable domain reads GAGVSQSPSNKVTEKGKDVELRCDPISGHTALYWYRQSLGQGLEFLIYFQGNSAPDKSGLPSDRFSAERTGGSVSTLTIQRTQQEDSAVYLCASSLDGRFGEQFFGPGTRLTVL.

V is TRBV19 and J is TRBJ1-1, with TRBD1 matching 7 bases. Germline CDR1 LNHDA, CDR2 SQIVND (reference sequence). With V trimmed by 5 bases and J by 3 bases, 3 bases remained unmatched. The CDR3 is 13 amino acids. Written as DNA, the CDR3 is TGTGCCAGTAGTTCAGACAGGGACACTGAAGCTTTCTTT. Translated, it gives CASSSDRDTEAFF.

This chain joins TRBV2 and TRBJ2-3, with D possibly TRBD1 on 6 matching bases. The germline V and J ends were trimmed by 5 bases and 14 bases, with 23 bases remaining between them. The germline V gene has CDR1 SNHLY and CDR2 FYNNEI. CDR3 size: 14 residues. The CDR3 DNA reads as TGTGCCAGCAGTCCAGGGGTTTTCGCCGGGGAGCTGTATTTT. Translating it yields CASSPGVFAGELYF.

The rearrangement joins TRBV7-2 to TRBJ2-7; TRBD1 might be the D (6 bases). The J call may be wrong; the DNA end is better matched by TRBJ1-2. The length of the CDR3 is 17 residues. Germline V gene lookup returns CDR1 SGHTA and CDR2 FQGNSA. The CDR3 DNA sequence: TGTGCCAGCAGCGCCCAAACGTCGGGAGGGGGTCGATATGGCTACACCTTC. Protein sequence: CASSAQTSGGGRYGYTF.

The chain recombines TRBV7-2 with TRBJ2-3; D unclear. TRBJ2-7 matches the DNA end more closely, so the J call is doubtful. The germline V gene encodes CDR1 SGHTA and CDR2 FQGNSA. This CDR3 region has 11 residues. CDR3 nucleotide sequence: TGTGCCAGCAGCCCCCTGGACGAGCAGTACTTC. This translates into CASSPLDEQYF.

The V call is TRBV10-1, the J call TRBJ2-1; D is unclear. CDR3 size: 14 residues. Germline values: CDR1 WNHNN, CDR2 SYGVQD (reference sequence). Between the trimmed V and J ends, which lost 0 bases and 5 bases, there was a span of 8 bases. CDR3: CASSESGSNNEQFF. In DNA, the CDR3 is TGCGCCAGCAGTGAGTCGGGAAGCAACAATGAGCAGTTCTTC.

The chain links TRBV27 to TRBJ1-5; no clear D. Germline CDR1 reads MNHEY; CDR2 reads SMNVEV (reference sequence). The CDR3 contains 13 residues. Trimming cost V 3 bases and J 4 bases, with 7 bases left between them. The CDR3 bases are TGTGCCAGCAGTTTCACAGTGAATCAGCCCCAGCATTTT. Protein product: CASSFTVNQPQHF.

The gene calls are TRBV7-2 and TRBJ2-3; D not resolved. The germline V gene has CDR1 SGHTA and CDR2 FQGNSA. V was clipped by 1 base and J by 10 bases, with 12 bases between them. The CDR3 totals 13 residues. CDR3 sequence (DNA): TGTGCCAGCAGCTTAGGGATGCCGGTTGCGCAGTATTTT. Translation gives CASSLGMPVAQYF.

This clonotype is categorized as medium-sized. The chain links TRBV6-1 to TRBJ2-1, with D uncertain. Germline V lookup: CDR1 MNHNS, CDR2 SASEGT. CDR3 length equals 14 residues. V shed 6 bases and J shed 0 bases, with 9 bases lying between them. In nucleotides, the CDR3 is TGTGCCAGCAGCCCCACTGGCTCCTACAATGAGCAGTTCTTC. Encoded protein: CASSPTGSYNEQFF.

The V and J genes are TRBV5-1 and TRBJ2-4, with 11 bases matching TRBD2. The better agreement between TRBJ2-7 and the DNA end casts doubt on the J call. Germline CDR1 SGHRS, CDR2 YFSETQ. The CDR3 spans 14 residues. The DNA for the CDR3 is TGCGCCAGCAGCACCGGGACTAGCGGTTACGAGCAGTACTTC. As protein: CASSTGTSGYEQYF.

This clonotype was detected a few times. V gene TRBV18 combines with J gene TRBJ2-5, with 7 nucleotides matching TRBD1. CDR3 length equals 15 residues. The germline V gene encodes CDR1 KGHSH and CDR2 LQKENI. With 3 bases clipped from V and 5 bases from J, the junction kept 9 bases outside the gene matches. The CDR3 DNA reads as TGTGCCAGCTCACCGACAGGGTCGGCCGGGGAGACCCAGTACTTC. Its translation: CASSPTGSAGETQYF.

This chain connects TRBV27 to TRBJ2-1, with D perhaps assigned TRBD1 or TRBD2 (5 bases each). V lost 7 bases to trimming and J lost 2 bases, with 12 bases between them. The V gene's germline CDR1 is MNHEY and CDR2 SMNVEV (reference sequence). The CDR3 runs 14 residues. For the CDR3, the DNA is TGTGCCAGCACCGGTGGGACCCCCTACAATGAGCAGTTCTTC. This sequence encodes CASTGGTPYNEQFF.

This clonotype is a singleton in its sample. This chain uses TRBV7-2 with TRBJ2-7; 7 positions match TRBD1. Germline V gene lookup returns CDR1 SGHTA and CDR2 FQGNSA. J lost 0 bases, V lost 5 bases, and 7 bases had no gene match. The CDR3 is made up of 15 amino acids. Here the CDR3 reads CASSPWDSDSYEQYF. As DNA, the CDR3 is TGTGCCAGCAGCCCCTGGGACAGCGACTCCTACGAGCAGTACTTC.